A selection of T cell receptor beta chains follows, all from one sample in a study of CD8 T cells in ankylosing spondylitis. TCRdb fed the 5' RACE reads into MiXCR, producing one record per CDR3 protein. The table includes about 800,000 distinct CDR3 sequences, about 12% detected once. The specimen sequenced was blood, either unsorted or a sorted T cell fraction (not recorded which). The receptor source for this set is a male donor with ankylosing spondylitis. Both conserved end residues are trimmed from each CDR3.

>TRBV5-1|TRBJ2-5
ASSYYSAQETQY
>TRBV11-1|TRBJ1-1
ASSAPGQGFLKRAEAF
>TRBV20-1|TRBJ2-5
SARVRATVEETQY
>TRBV4-2|TRBJ2-1
ASSQESRQYNEQF
>TRBV12-3/TRBV12-4|TRBJ1-6
ASSWTEDNSPLH
>TRBV4-2|TRBJ2-5
ASSQGSKGAATQY
>TRBV20-1|TRBJ2-2
SARDPGQGAHTGELF
>TRBV6-1|TRBJ1-1
ASRNQWNTEAF
>TRBV9|TRBJ2-3
ASSPGLVRDTQY
>TRBV5-1|TRBJ1-1
ASSLVQGGKDTEAF
>TRBV5-6|TRBJ2-7
ASSSTGTHSYEQY
>TRBV12-3/TRBV12-4|TRBJ1-5
ASSFSGGNQPQH
>TRBV5-1|TRBJ2-1
ASRVAGVPYNEQF